This passage covers 5 T cell receptor beta chains from one sample sequenced in a study of Tregs in tolerant kidney transplant recipients. The assay was immunoSEQ multiplex PCR, and TCRdb's table has in-frame clones only and misses some. The table lists 90,000 to 130,000 clones, 90% of them singletons. The source material was CD4+ T cells from blood, sampled before the transplant. All receptors come from a human donor who received a combined kidney and bone marrow transplant.

The chain is built from TRBV28 and TRBJ2-7; 9 positions match TRBD1. Germline V gene sequence: CDR1 MDHEN, CDR2 SYDVKM. The J segment lost 2 bases and the V segment lost 5 bases, leaving 10 bases of the junction unmatched. The CDR3 loop spans 16 amino acids. CDR3 DNA: TGTGCCAGCAGTAGAGGCGTCGGGACAGGGACCTACGAGCAGTACTTC. Translating it yields CASSRGVGTGTYEQYF.

The rearrangement uses TRBV5-6 and TRBJ2-7, with 7 bases aligning to TRBD1. CDR1 and CDR2 from the germline V gene are SGHDT and YYEEEE. The ends lost 2 bases at V and 3 bases at J; junction bases unmatched: 2. The length of the CDR3 is 13 residues. The CDR3 DNA reads TGTGCCAGCAGCTTCAACAGGGGCTACGAGCAGTACTTC. Protein product: CASSFNRGYEQYF.

Concerning this clone: Additional DNA sequences in this sample encode the identical CDR3. J is TRBJ1-1 and V is TRBV29-1; TRBD1 aligns across 8 bases. The CDR3 totals 12 residues. The V and J ends lost 6 bases and 4 bases, in that order; junction bases with no gene match: 4. The V gene's germline CDR1 is SQVTM and CDR2 ANQGSEA. CDR3 sequence (DNA): TGCAGCGTGAACAGGGGGGGCACTGAAGCTTTCTTT. Amino acids: CSVNRGGTEAFF.

This chain uses TRBV4-1 with TRBJ1-4; D remains unclear. This CDR3 region has 14 residues. Germline CDR1 is MGHRA and CDR2 is YSYEKL. Trimming shortened V by 7 bases and J by 4 bases, and 13 bases separated the two germline ends. Here the CDR3 DNA reads TGCGCCAGCAAGGTCCAGGTCGATAATGAAAAACTGTTTTTT. It is translated as CASKVQVDNEKLFF.

This chain uses TRBV7-2 with TRBJ2-5; possible D gene TRBD2, 6 bases. V was trimmed by 2 bases and J by 2 bases, leaving 12 bases between them. CDR3 length: 15 amino acids. CDR1 and CDR2 (germline): SGHTA, FQGNSA. CDR3 sequence: CASSLYGGGQETQYF. The DNA for the CDR3 is TGTGCCAGCAGCTTATACGGGGGAGGTCAAGAGACCCAGTACTTC.